Sequencing of this T cell receptor beta chain was carried out in a study of human T cells and chemical hapten exposure. J lost 7 bases, V lost 5 bases, and 9 bases had no gene match. CDR1 and CDR2 (germline): MNHEY, SVGAGI. The CDR3 runs to 16 residues. As to time point: pre-sensitization, week 0. Documented treatment: therapeutic diphenylcyclopropenone sensitization with weekly scalp DPC. Per the authors' pipeline: A per-sample median of about 100,000 TCRs was observed, with counts ranging from roughly 20,000 to 700,000. TCRdb re-called the RACE reads with MiXCR, one entry per CDR3 protein. It is TCRdb's table, rather than the study itself, that gives the V and J calls and clone size. This repertoire shows approximately 180,000 distinct CDR3 sequences, approximately 31% found once; its top ten account for roughly 3%.

The rearrangement uses TRBV6-5 and TRBJ1-6; 9 positions match TRBD1. The sequence was collected from a woman aged 25 to 39 with alopecia areata. Some clones in this sample may be carry-over from other donors' samples. The material sequenced was whole blood, taken in connection with sensitization to the hapten diphenylcyclopropenone (DPC). The CDR3 spells CASSDRTGVDNSPLHF. The DNA of the CDR3 is TGTGCCAGCAGTGACCGGACAGGGGTAGACAATTCACCCCTCCACTTT.